This TCR beta chain is drawn from a study of STAT5B mutations in CD4+ large granular lymphocyte leukemia. Study-wide results and caveats: CD4-sorted patient repertoires seemed more clonal than healthy CD4+ repertoires. Compared with healthy controls (2/35), patient top clones favored TRBV06 (8/27).

Healthy controls were blood donor buffy coats. A few counts support this clone. Its antigen is as yet unknown. Between the trimmed V and J ends, which lost 3 bases and 4 bases, there was a span of 9 bases. This CDR3 region has 13 residues. CDR1 and CDR2 from the germline V gene are MNHEY and SMNVEV (reference sequence). Per the original methods: Productive clonotypes were detectable down to 2.59 x 10-5 frequency. TCRdb keeps only in-frame clones here, not all; method: immunoSEQ multiplex PCR. That table supplies the V and J calls and clone size; D and trimming were determined from the DNA. The data contain under 35,000 clones, around 73% of them singletons.

The genes are TRBV27 and TRBJ1-1; possible D gene TRBD1, 5 bases. The receptor comes from a human donor in good health. Sequenced material: CD4+ T cells from blood buffy coats. The CDR3 protein is CASSFQGGTEAFF. As DNA, the CDR3 is TGTGCCAGCAGTTTTCAGGGAGGCACTGAAGCTTTCTTT.